The rows below give T cell receptor beta chains drawn from one sample of a study of T cells in Graves' hyperthyroidism and ophthalmopathy. TCRdb re-called the multiplex PCR reads through MiXCR, storing one row per CDR3 protein. Among about 380,000 distinct CDR3 sequences listed, roughly 14% were seen once. The material sequenced was blood. The origin of the receptors is a woman aged 55-69 years with Graves' hyperthyroidism. Each CDR3 is given with its conserved first and last residue. D genes are given only for firm matches. Some rows have no size entry. The others give once, few or many, or a class for an expanded clone.

d_call: TRBD2
clone_size: many
cdr3_length: 15
j_call: TRBJ2-7
v_call: TRBV7-2
cdr3_nt: TGTGCCAGCAGCTTAGCGGGACTAGCGAGATACGAGCAGTACTTC
cdr3_aa: CASSLAGLARYEQYF

d_call: TRBD2
clone_size: many
cdr3_length: 16
j_call: TRBJ2-3
v_call: TRBV7-9
cdr3_nt: TGTGCCAGCAGCTTAGCGCATGGCGGGGGAACAGATACGCAGTATTTT
cdr3_aa: CASSLAHGGGTDTQYF

d_call: TRBD2
clone_size: many
cdr3_length: 15
j_call: TRBJ2-7
v_call: TRBV28
cdr3_nt: TGTGCCAGCAGTATAGCGGGAGTTCGATCCTACGAGCAGTACTTC
cdr3_aa: CASSIAGVRSYEQYF

d_call: TRBD2
clone_size: NA
cdr3_length: 17
j_call: TRBJ2-3
v_call: TRBV19
cdr3_nt: TGTGCCAGTAGTACCCTGAAGGGGACTAGCGGGTCAGATACGCAGTATTTT
cdr3_aa: CASSTLKGTSGSDTQYF

d_call: NA
clone_size: many
cdr3_length: 11
j_call: TRBJ2-5
v_call: TRBV7-9
cdr3_nt: TGTGCCAGCAGTTCCCGGGAGACCCAGTACTTC
cdr3_aa: CASSSRETQYF

d_call: NA
clone_size: few
cdr3_length: 13
j_call: TRBJ2-6
v_call: TRBV19
cdr3_nt: TGTGCCAGTAGTATAGCTGGGGCCAACGTCCTGACTTTC
cdr3_aa: CASSIAGANVLTF

d_call: NA
clone_size: NA
cdr3_length: 17
j_call: TRBJ2-6
v_call: TRBV18
cdr3_nt: TGTGCCAGCTCACCACGCGTCTGCCACTCTGGGGCCAACGTCCTGACTTTC
cdr3_aa: CASSPRVCHSGANVLTF

d_call: TRBD2
clone_size: NA
cdr3_length: 21
j_call: TRBJ2-1
v_call: TRBV5-1
cdr3_nt: TGCGCCAGCAGCCTACCGACAGGGGTTTGGACTAGCGGGAGGTCCTACAATGAGCAGTTCTTC
cdr3_aa: CASSLPTGVWTSGRSYNEQFF

d_call: NA
clone_size: many
cdr3_length: 14
j_call: TRBJ2-3
v_call: TRBV10-3
cdr3_nt: TGTGCCATCAGTGAGCAGAGGGGCACAGATACGCAGTATTTT
cdr3_aa: CAISEQRGTDTQYF

d_call: TRBD2
clone_size: NA
cdr3_length: 15
j_call: TRBJ2-3
v_call: TRBV27
cdr3_nt: TGTGCCAGCAGCTCCGGACTAGCGGGAGTGGATACGCAGTATTTT
cdr3_aa: CASSSGLAGVDTQYF

d_call: TRBD1
clone_size: many
cdr3_length: 15
j_call: TRBJ1-2
v_call: TRBV27
cdr3_nt: TGTGCCAGCAGTTTCACTGACAGGGGGCAGAGTGGCTACACCTTC
cdr3_aa: CASSFTDRGQSGYTF

d_call: NA
clone_size: many
cdr3_length: 15
j_call: TRBJ1-1
v_call: TRBV18
cdr3_nt: TGTGCCAGCTTCGCCGGGACCGCAATGAACACTGAAGCTTTCTTT
cdr3_aa: CASFAGTAMNTEAFF

d_call: NA
clone_size: many
cdr3_length: 13
j_call: TRBJ2-1
v_call: TRBV4-2
cdr3_nt: TGTGCCAACTCCAGGGTAACCTACAATGAGCAGTTCTTC
cdr3_aa: CANSRVTYNEQFF

d_call: NA
clone_size: many
cdr3_length: 15
j_call: TRBJ2-6
v_call: TRBV6-5
cdr3_nt: TGTGCCAGCAGTTACTCCTCGTCTGGGGCCAACGTCCTGACTTTC
cdr3_aa: CASSYSSSGANVLTF

d_call: TRBD1
clone_size: many
cdr3_length: 14
j_call: TRBJ1-6
v_call: TRBV5-1
cdr3_nt: TGCGCCAGCAGCAAGGGGACAGCTAATTCACCCCTCCACTTT
cdr3_aa: CASSKGTANSPLHF

d_call: NA
clone_size: many
cdr3_length: 15
j_call: TRBJ2-1
v_call: TRBV12-3/TRBV12-4
cdr3_nt: TGTGCCAGCAGTCCTCTTATTGAGTCCTACAATGAGCAGTTCTTC
cdr3_aa: CASSPLIESYNEQFF

d_call: TRBD2
clone_size: many
cdr3_length: 15
j_call: TRBJ2-7
v_call: TRBV20-1
cdr3_nt: TGCAGTGCCAAAGAATTTGGCGGGAGTTTCTACGAGCAGTACTTC
cdr3_aa: CSAKEFGGSFYEQYF

d_call: NA
clone_size: many
cdr3_length: 14
j_call: TRBJ1-1
v_call: TRBV18
cdr3_nt: TGTGCCAGCTCCTCGGGACTCACGAACACTGAAGCTTTCTTT
cdr3_aa: CASSSGLTNTEAFF

d_call: NA
clone_size: many
cdr3_length: 13
j_call: TRBJ2-5
v_call: TRBV12-3/TRBV12-4
cdr3_nt: TGTGCCAGCAGTTTGCAGGTTCAAGAGACCCAGTACTTC
cdr3_aa: CASSLQVQETQYF

d_call: TRBD2
clone_size: few
cdr3_length: 15
j_call: TRBJ2-1
v_call: TRBV12-3/TRBV12-4
cdr3_nt: TGTGCCAGCAGTGGGACTAGCGGGAGGGCCGATGAGCAGTTCTTC
cdr3_aa: CASSGTSGRADEQFF

d_call: TRBD2
clone_size: few
cdr3_length: 15
j_call: TRBJ2-3
v_call: TRBV9
cdr3_nt: TGTGCCAGCAGCGTAGCGGGAGGGCCGTATGATACGCAGTATTTT
cdr3_aa: CASSVAGGPYDTQYF

d_call: NA
clone_size: many
cdr3_length: 14
j_call: TRBJ2-2
v_call: TRBV5-1
cdr3_nt: TGCGCCAGCAGCTTGGCCAGGGTCTACGGGGAGCTGTTTTTT
cdr3_aa: CASSLARVYGELFF

d_call: NA
clone_size: NA
cdr3_length: 15
j_call: TRBJ1-3
v_call: TRBV9
cdr3_nt: TGTGCCAGCAGCGTAGTAGGAGGCTCTGGAAACACCATATATTTT
cdr3_aa: CASSVVGGSGNTIYF

d_call: NA
clone_size: few
cdr3_length: 14
j_call: TRBJ1-5
v_call: TRBV6-1
cdr3_nt: TGTGCCAGCAGGGGACGGATTTCCAATCAGCCCCAGCATTTT
cdr3_aa: CASRGRISNQPQHF

d_call: NA
clone_size: NA
cdr3_length: 13
j_call: TRBJ1-3
v_call: TRBV6-1
cdr3_nt: TGTGCCAGCAGTGAAGCCCCGGGAAACACCATATATTTT
cdr3_aa: CASSEAPGNTIYF

d_call: TRBD1
clone_size: once
cdr3_length: 15
j_call: TRBJ1-5
v_call: TRBV18
cdr3_nt: TGTGCCAGCTCGCCGCAGGGGGCCGGCAATCAGCCCCAGCATTTT
cdr3_aa: CASSPQGAGNQPQHF

d_call: TRBD2
clone_size: NA
cdr3_length: 15
j_call: TRBJ2-1
v_call: TRBV7-8
cdr3_nt: TGTGCCAGCACACCCGGGACTAGCACGCTAATTGAGCAGTTCTTC
cdr3_aa: CASTPGTSTLIEQFF

d_call: TRBD2
clone_size: NA
cdr3_length: 16
j_call: TRBJ2-1
v_call: TRBV5-1
cdr3_nt: TGCGCCAGCAGCTTGGCTGGACTAGCGGGGGACGATGAGCAGTTCTTC
cdr3_aa: CASSLAGLAGDDEQFF

d_call: TRBD2
clone_size: many
cdr3_length: 18
j_call: TRBJ2-3
v_call: TRBV20-1
cdr3_nt: TGCAGTGCCCGAGTTCGGGGGGCAACTAGCGGTCCGAGTGGTACGCAGTATTTT
cdr3_aa: CSARVRGATSGPSGTQYF

d_call: NA
clone_size: few
cdr3_length: 13
j_call: TRBJ2-2
v_call: TRBV20-1
cdr3_nt: TGCAGTGCTAGCGGGACCAACACCGGGGAGCTGTTTTTT
cdr3_aa: CSASGTNTGELFF

d_call: NA
clone_size: many
cdr3_length: 14
j_call: TRBJ2-2
v_call: TRBV5-6
cdr3_nt: TGTGCCAGCAGCGATGGACCGGGCACCGGGGAGCTGTTTTTT
cdr3_aa: CASSDGPGTGELFF

d_call: TRBD2
clone_size: many
cdr3_length: 18
j_call: TRBJ2-7
v_call: TRBV13
cdr3_nt: TGTGCCAGCAGCTTAGGGTTGACTAGCGGGAGAGAAGCTTACGAGCAGTACTTC
cdr3_aa: CASSLGLTSGREAYEQYF

d_call: TRBD2
clone_size: many
cdr3_length: 14
j_call: TRBJ2-7
v_call: TRBV24-1
cdr3_nt: TGTGCCTCTACAAGACTAGCGGTTTTCTACGAGCAGTACTTC
cdr3_aa: CASTRLAVFYEQYF

d_call: NA
clone_size: NA
cdr3_length: 13
j_call: TRBJ2-7
v_call: TRBV27
cdr3_nt: TGTGCCAGCAGCCGCAGACAGGCCGACGAGCAGTACTTC
cdr3_aa: CASSRRQADEQYF

d_call: NA
clone_size: NA
cdr3_length: 13
j_call: TRBJ1-1
v_call: TRBV10-3
cdr3_nt: TGTGCCATCAGTGAGCACCGAGTGGATGAAGCTTTCTTT
cdr3_aa: CAISEHRVDEAFF

d_call: TRBD2
clone_size: NA
cdr3_length: 16
j_call: TRBJ2-7
v_call: TRBV20-1
cdr3_nt: TGCAGTGCTAGGAGCCTCTTGCGGGAGGGATCCTACGAGCAGTACTTC
cdr3_aa: CSARSLLREGSYEQYF

d_call: TRBD1
clone_size: many
cdr3_length: 17
j_call: TRBJ1-6
v_call: TRBV20-1
cdr3_nt: TGCAGTGCTAGAGCGTCTGGGACAGGGTTCAGTAATTCACCCCTCCACTTT
cdr3_aa: CSARASGTGFSNSPLHF

d_call: TRBD1
clone_size: many
cdr3_length: 16
j_call: TRBJ2-7
v_call: TRBV6-1
cdr3_nt: TGTGCCAGCAGATACGGTCCGGCAGGGGGCATCTACGAGCAGTACTTC
cdr3_aa: CASRYGPAGGIYEQYF

d_call: NA
clone_size: NA
cdr3_length: 14
j_call: TRBJ1-6
v_call: TRBV13
cdr3_nt: TGTGCCAGCAGCTTGGGACCGTTTAATTCACCCCTCCACTTT
cdr3_aa: CASSLGPFNSPLHF

d_call: NA
clone_size: few
cdr3_length: 15
j_call: TRBJ2-7
v_call: TRBV28
cdr3_nt: TGTGCCAGTAAGACCAACGGGGCCGAGTCCTACGAGCAGTACTTC
cdr3_aa: CASKTNGAESYEQYF

d_call: NA
clone_size: many
cdr3_length: 15
j_call: TRBJ1-1
v_call: TRBV27
cdr3_nt: TGTGCCAGCAGTTCCCTTGGACTGGGGAACACTGAAGCTTTCTTT
cdr3_aa: CASSSLGLGNTEAFF

d_call: TRBD1
clone_size: many
cdr3_length: 15
j_call: TRBJ2-5
v_call: TRBV24-1
cdr3_nt: TGTGCCACCAGTGCACGGGGCAGGGGGAGAGAGACCCAGTACTTC
cdr3_aa: CATSARGRGRETQYF

d_call: NA
clone_size: NA
cdr3_length: 18
j_call: TRBJ1-1
v_call: TRBV7-3
cdr3_nt: TGTGCCAGCAGCTTATCCCGGGCCATCGTAAAGGGAGACACTGAAGCTTTCTTT
cdr3_aa: CASSLSRAIVKGDTEAFF

d_call: TRBD1
clone_size: NA
cdr3_length: 13
j_call: TRBJ1-1
v_call: TRBV24-1
cdr3_nt: TGTGCCACCAGTGACCCACAGGGGGCTGAAGCTTTCTTT
cdr3_aa: CATSDPQGAEAFF

d_call: NA
clone_size: NA
cdr3_length: 13
j_call: TRBJ1-4
v_call: TRBV12-3/TRBV12-4
cdr3_nt: TGTGCCAGCAGTTTTGGGGGGGATGAAAAACTGTTTTTT
cdr3_aa: CASSFGGDEKLFF

d_call: TRBD2
clone_size: many
cdr3_length: 14
j_call: TRBJ2-3
v_call: TRBV11-3
cdr3_nt: TGTGCCAGCAGCCGTAGCGGGTTTTTAGATACGCAGTATTTT
cdr3_aa: CASSRSGFLDTQYF

d_call: NA
clone_size: many
cdr3_length: 16
j_call: TRBJ2-7
v_call: TRBV7-2
cdr3_nt: TGTGCCAGCAGCTTAGGGCTAATCAAGGGACCCTACGAGCAGTACTTC
cdr3_aa: CASSLGLIKGPYEQYF

d_call: NA
clone_size: few
cdr3_length: 16
j_call: TRBJ2-7
v_call: TRBV6-6
cdr3_nt: TGTGCCAGCAGTTACTCGCCCCTCAGGGGCCGGAGCGAGCAGTACTTC
cdr3_aa: CASSYSPLRGRSEQYF

d_call: TRBD2
clone_size: many
cdr3_length: 15
j_call: TRBJ2-3
v_call: TRBV7-3
cdr3_nt: TGTGCCAGCAGCCCCGGTGCGGGAGGTGTAGATACGCAGTATTTT
cdr3_aa: CASSPGAGGVDTQYF